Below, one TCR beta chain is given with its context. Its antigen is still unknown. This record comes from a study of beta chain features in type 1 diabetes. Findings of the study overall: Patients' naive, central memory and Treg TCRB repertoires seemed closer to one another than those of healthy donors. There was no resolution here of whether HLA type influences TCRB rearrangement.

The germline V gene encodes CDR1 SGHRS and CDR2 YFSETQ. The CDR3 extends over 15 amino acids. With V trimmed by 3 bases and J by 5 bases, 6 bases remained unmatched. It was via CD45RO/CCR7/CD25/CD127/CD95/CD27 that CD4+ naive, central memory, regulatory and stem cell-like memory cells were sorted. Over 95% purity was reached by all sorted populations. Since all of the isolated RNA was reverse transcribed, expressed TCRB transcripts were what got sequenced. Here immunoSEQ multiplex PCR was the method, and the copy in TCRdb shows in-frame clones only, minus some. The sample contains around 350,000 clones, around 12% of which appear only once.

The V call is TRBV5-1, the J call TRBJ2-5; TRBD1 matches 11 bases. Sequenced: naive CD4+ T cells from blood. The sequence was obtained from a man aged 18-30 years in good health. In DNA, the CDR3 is TGCGCCAGCAGCTGGAGGACAGGGGGCAGTGAGACCCAGTACTTC. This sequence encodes CASSWRTGGSETQYF.